A single sample is the source of the 9 T cell receptor beta chains below, sequenced in a study of T cell responses to AZD1222 COVID-19 vaccine (dated by TCRdb to 2020 to 2022). In light of the paper, this sample's time point label describes: about 28 days (+/-7) after the second vaccine dose. The library came from the immunoSEQ multiplex PCR assay. Entries here come from immuneACCESS through TCRdb and include only in-frame sequences with V and J called. Some clones fail to appear in such tables; in the studies checked, an unresolved V gene covers under half of the shortfall, and the cause of the remainder is unknown. The sample records 250,000 to 300,000 clones, almost 95% of which are singletons. 0.55% of the sample goes to the ten largest clones. The source was peripheral blood, collected 28 days after the second AZD1222 dose. These TCRs come from an adult who received the AZD1222 COVID-19 vaccine.

The CDR3 region has the DNA TGTGCCAGCAGCCCCGGGACAGGGGAGCAGCCCCAGCATTTT. It encodes CASSPGTGEQPQHF. The chain recombines TRBV3-1 (or the pseudogene TRBV3-2) with TRBJ1-5, with 10 bases identical to TRBD1. Germline CDR1 is LGHDT and CDR2 is YNNKEL (reference sequence). The CDR3 totals 14 residues. J lost 7 bases, V lost 4 bases, and 4 bases had no gene match.

V usage is TRBV27 and J usage is TRBJ2-4; 7 bases agree with TRBD1. Germline V lookup: CDR1 MNHEY, CDR2 SMNVEV (reference sequence). The V segment lost 8 bases and the J segment 11 bases; nucleotides outside the gene matches: 12. CDR3 size: 13 residues. This CDR3 reads CASRSPTGYFQYF. CDR3 sequence (DNA): TGTGCCAGCCGATCCCCGACAGGGTATTTTCAGTACTTC.

This clone was observed once. This chain links TRBV19 with TRBJ2-5, with 9 bases aligning to TRBD1. Unmatched junction bases numbered 13, after V lost 0 bases and J lost 5 bases. Germline V lookup: CDR1 LNHDA, CDR2 SQIVND (reference sequence). This CDR3 contains 18 residues. Here the CDR3 reads CASSIDSTGTGSFETQYF. CDR3 nucleotide sequence: TGTGCCAGTAGTATAGACTCCACAGGGACAGGGTCCTTTGAGACCCAGTACTTC.

The chain carries TRBV20-1 and TRBJ2-4; maybe TRBD1 (6 bases). This CDR3 spans 16 amino acids. Deletions cut 3 bases from V and 0 bases from J, with 15 bases between. Per germline, CDR1 DFQATT and CDR2 SNEGSKA (reference sequence). The CDR3 nucleotides are TGCAGTGCTAGTGGGCAGGGACAAAGAGCCAAAAACATTCAGTACTTC. Translating gives CSASGQGQRAKNIQYF.

The genes are TRBV6-2 or TRBV6-3 and TRBJ1-4; D may be TRBD1 (5 bases). Germline V gene data show CDR1 as MNHEY and CDR2 as SVGEGT. With 0 bases removed from V and 8 bases from J, the gap between germline ends came to 19 bases. The CDR3 has 17 amino acids. Here the CDR3 DNA reads TGTGCCAGCAGTTACTCGATAAGGGGTCTTCGAAGAGAAAAACTGTTTTTT. Translated: CASSYSIRGLRREKLFF.

The V gene is TRBV7-3, the J gene TRBJ2-1; perhaps TRBD1 as D (5 bases). In germline, CDR1 is SGHTA, CDR2 FQGTGA. The CDR3 is 13 amino acids. Between the trimmed V and J ends, which lost 4 bases and 9 bases, there was a span of 13 bases. The chain's CDR3 is CASSSGLGAEQFF. The CDR3 bases are TGTGCCAGCAGCTCCGGTCTAGGGGCTGAGCAGTTCTTC.

The chain uses TRBV15 and TRBJ2-2, with 11 bases lining up with TRBD1. V trimming: 3 bases; J trimming: 7 bases; junction bases outside the gene matches: 4. CDR1 LNHNV and CDR2 YYDKDF come from the germline V gene (reference sequence). CDR3 size: 15 residues. The CDR3 coding sequence is TGTGCCACCAGCAGGGCGGGACAGGGGGACGGGGAGCTGTTTTTT. As protein: CATSRAGQGDGELFF.

This chain joins TRBV3-1 (or the pseudogene TRBV3-2) and TRBJ2-2, with no clear D. CDR1 is LGHDT and CDR2 is YNNKEL in the germline V gene (reference sequence). Deletions cut 4 bases from V and 7 bases from J, with 13 bases between. The CDR3 length is 14 residues. CDR3 bases: TGTGCCAGCAGCCCCCCATCCTCGGGCGGGGAGCTGTTTTTT. It encodes CASSPPSSGGELFF.

This chain connects TRBV28 to TRBJ1-2, with 7 bases matching TRBD1. CDR1 and CDR2 from the germline V gene are MDHEN and SYDVKM. CDR3 length: 15 amino acids. The V and J ends lost 8 bases and 4 bases, in that order; junction bases with no gene match: 13. The CDR3 here is CASLTGPTTLYGYTF. The CDR3 nucleotides are TGTGCCAGCCTGACAGGGCCGACCACCCTCTATGGCTACACCTTC.